These T cell receptor beta chains were read from a single sample in a study of T cell changes during pregnancy in multiple sclerosis. TCRdb's copy holds only in-frame clones and misses some; the assay was immunoSEQ multiplex PCR. This sample has more than 40,000 clones, with about 94% found just once. The material was CD8+ T cells from peripheral blood mononuclear cells, obtained in the first trimester of pregnancy. The receptor set was obtained from a female donor with multiple sclerosis, enrolled in a pregnancy study. The CDR3 runs from the conserved cysteine through the conserved F or W. Fields, in order: CDR3 length, clone size, V gene, D gene, J gene, CDR3 DNA, CDR3 protein. A D gene is named only where the DNA matches it firmly. Clone sizes are given selectively: once, few, many, or a class where the clone is expanded.

14	.	TRBV7-8	.	TRBJ2-3	TGTGCCAGCAGCTTGGTGGGGGGGCAAGATACGCAGTATTTT	CASSLVGGQDTQYF
21	once	TRBV30	TRBD2	TRBJ2-3	TGTGCCTGGAGTGCCCTCCGGACTAGCGGGCAATACTACCGTAGCACAGATACGCAGTATTTT	CAWSALRTSGQYYRSTDTQYF
14	.	TRBV9	TRBD2	TRBJ2-3	TGTGCCAGCAGTTATAGCGGGGACACAGATACGCAGTATTTT	CASSYSGDTDTQYF
17	.	TRBV7-6	TRBD2	TRBJ2-1	TGTGCCAGCAGCTTCCCTACTGGAGCGGGAAATATCAATGAGCAGTTCTTC	CASSFPTGAGNINEQFF
12	.	TRBV27	.	TRBJ2-7	TGTGCCAGCAGTTCGACTGGGTACGAGCAGTACTTC	CASSSTGYEQYF
14	.	TRBV13	TRBD1	TRBJ2-5	TGTGCCAGCAGCGGACAGGGGGCCCAAGAGACCCAGTACTTC	CASSGQGAQETQYF
16	.	TRBV5-1	.	TRBJ1-4	TGCGCCAGCAGCTTGGGAACAGACAGCAACCGCGAAAAACTGTTTTTT	CASSLGTDSNREKLFF
13	.	TRBV15	.	TRBJ2-7	TGTGCCACCAGCGGGGGGAAGGGCTACGAGCAGTACTTC	CATSGGKGYEQYF
12	.	TRBV29-1	.	TRBJ2-7	TGCAGCGTTGACATCCCAGGGGCCGAGCAGTACTTC	CSVDIPGAEQYF
17	.	TRBV30	TRBD1	TRBJ1-4	TGTGCCTGGAGGGGCGGAGGACAGGGAATGATTAATGAAAAACTGTTTTTT	CAWRGGGQGMINEKLFF
19	.	TRBV9	TRBD2	TRBJ2-1	TGTGCCAGCAGCGGATCGGGTAGCGGGGGACCTCACTCCTACAATGAGCAGTTCTTC	CASSGSGSGGPHSYNEQFF
17	.	TRBV9	TRBD1	TRBJ1-4	TGTGCCAGCAGCGTAGTTCCCCTTACAGGGGAGCGGGAAAAACTGTTTTTT	CASSVVPLTGEREKLFF
12	.	TRBV2	.	TRBJ1-2	TGTGCCCAGCAAGGGCAGGGGTATGGCTACACCTTC	CAQQGQGYGYTF
13	.	TRBV5-4	.	TRBJ2-5	TGTGCCAGCAGCTCCTGGAGAGCGGAGACCCAGTACTTC	CASSSWRAETQYF
15	few	TRBV4-2	.	TRBJ1-6	TGTGCCAGCAGCCAATCATGGCCCCCAAATTCACCCCTCCACTTT	CASSQSWPPNSPLHF
16	once	TRBV5-4	TRBD2	TRBJ2-3	TGTGCCAGCAGCGGGACTAGGGGTCCGGTAGGAGATACGCAGTATTTT	CASSGTRGPVGDTQYF
17	once	TRBV7-2	TRBD2	TRBJ2-5	TGTGCCAGCAGCCAGACTAGCGGGGGGCGGGGCCAAGAGACCCAGTACTTC	CASSQTSGGRGQETQYF
15	.	TRBV27	.	TRBJ2-7	TGTGCCAGCAGCTCCCTCTTGGGCAGCAGCTACGAGCAGTACTTC	CASSSLLGSSYEQYF
11	.	TRBV6-4	.	TRBJ1-2	TGTGCCAGCAGGAGACTCTATGGCTACACCTTC	CASRRLYGYTF
16	.	TRBV10-1	TRBD2	TRBJ2-1	TGCGCCAGCAGCGGGACTAGCGGGAGGAACTACAATGAGCAGTTCTTC	CASSGTSGRNYNEQFF
11	.	TRBV2	.	TRBJ2-1	TGTGCCAGCAGCCGAGACAATGAGCAGTTCTTC	CASSRDNEQFF
16	once	TRBV27	TRBD2	TRBJ2-7	TGTGCCAGCAGTTTATCGGGGGGACTAACCTCCTACGAGCAGTACTTC	CASSLSGGLTSYEQYF
15	.	TRBV9	TRBD1	TRBJ1-2	TGTGCCAGCAGCCCCCGACAGGGTGCTAACTATGGCTACACCTTC	CASSPRQGANYGYTF
13	.	TRBV7-3	.	TRBJ2-1	TGTGCCAGCAGCAAGAGCGGGTACAATGAGCAGTTCTTC	CASSKSGYNEQFF
16	.	TRBV29-1	TRBD2	TRBJ2-7	TGCAGCGTTGAAGATCAAACTAGCGGGAGGGACTACGAGCAGTACTTC	CSVEDQTSGRDYEQYF
15	.	TRBV27	TRBD2	TRBJ2-3	TGTGCCAGCAGTAAACTAGCGGGAGGGCCAGATACGCAGTATTTT	CASSKLAGGPDTQYF
13	.	TRBV29-1	.	TRBJ2-2	TGCAGCGCACTTGGAGGGAACACCGGGGAGCTGTTTTTT	CSALGGNTGELFF
15	few	TRBV4-2	TRBD1	TRBJ1-4	TGTGCCAGCAGCCACGGGACAGGGGAGGCTGAAAAACTGTTTTTT	CASSHGTGEAEKLFF
14	.	TRBV27	.	TRBJ1-4	TGTGCCAGCAGGGACTTTGGAACTAATGAAAAACTGTTTTTT	CASRDFGTNEKLFF
18	once	TRBV25-1	TRBD1	TRBJ2-2	TGTGCCAGCAGTGAATACAAGGGGACAGAAGGCAAAACCGGGGAGCTGTTTTTT	CASSEYKGTEGKTGELFF
18	.	TRBV5-1	.	TRBJ1-4	TGCGCCAGCAGCTTAACGGGACACCGGGCGGCAACTAATGAAAAACTGTTTTTT	CASSLTGHRAATNEKLFF